This TCR beta chain emerged from a study of early T cells in non-severe SARS-CoV-2 infection. This clonotype was observed a handful of times. TCRdb re-analysed the 5' RACE reads in MiXCR, keeping a single row per CDR3 protein. The data show nearly 95,000 distinct CDR3 sequences, 16% seen once. The CDR3 is 14 residues long. V lost 7 bases to trimming and J lost 2 bases, with 14 bases between them. J is TRBJ1-2 and V is TRBV12-3 or TRBV12-4; D remains unclear. The clonotype comes from an adult who was a healthcare worker with PCR-confirmed SARS-CoV-2 infection or an uninfected control (not recorded which). Sequences were derived from whole blood, sampled at baseline. In DNA form, the CDR3 reads TGTGCCAGCACCCCGGACTGGAAAAACTATGGCTACACCTTC. Its translation: CASTPDWKNYGYTF.